This TCR beta chain was obtained from a study of shared clonotypes between healthy human individuals. Looking at the study overall: CD4 naive cells filled three plates per donor, CD4 memory three, CD8 naive two and CD8 memory one.

As originally analysed: For the immunoSEQ data, sequences were junction-only without quality scores, so filtering differed. Repertoires were generated with immunoSEQ multiplex PCR, while TCRdb's copy carries only in-frame clones and drops some. That table is the source of V, J and clone size, and D and trimming were worked out from the DNA. The profile shows about 1 million clones, about three quarters of them singletons. The CDR3 is 13 residues long. CDR1 MDHEN and CDR2 SYDVKM come from the germline V gene. The V and J ends lost 6 bases and 4 bases respectively, with 7 bases between them. Study-wide findings and caveats: The genetic and exposure-history diversity represented was limited by few donors.

A note on this clone: Its antigen is not known. The same CDR3 arises from other DNA sequences in this sample as well.

Partitioning of CD4+ cells yielded a CD45RA+ naive subset and a CD45RA-negative memory subset. This receptor was taken from a man younger than 35 in good health. The sequenced sample consisted of memory CD4+ T cells sorted from blood. The subset denotes: CD45RA-negative fraction. The chain links TRBV28 to TRBJ1-6; D unresolved. The CDR3, as DNA: TGTGCCAGCAGAGACCCTTATAATTCACCCCTCCACTTT. Its translation is CASRDPYNSPLHF.